A selection of T cell receptor beta chains follows, all from one sample in a study of T-cell memory formation after mild COVID-19. Each CDR3 protein gets one entry after TCRdb re-called the 5' RACE reads with MiXCR. The repertoire consists of fewer than 450,000 distinct CDR3 sequences, with roughly 20% occurring once and the leading ten covering roughly an eighth. Sequencing was done on a sample of PBMCs or a T cell subset sorted from them (not recorded which). The origin of the receptors is an adult woman who had mild COVID-19 (a few samples of this study predate the infection). Cell type and time point are not known. Both conserved end residues are part of each CDR3. Fields, in order: D gene, V gene, clone size, J gene, CDR3 protein, CDR3 DNA. D genes are given only for firm matches. Size is omitted from some rows. Given values are once, few, many or a class for expanded clones.

D gene: NA; V gene: TRBV7-2; clone size: NA; J gene: TRBJ1-2; CDR3 protein: CASTQRQELYGYTF; CDR3 DNA: TGTGCCAGCACTCAAAGGCAGGAGCTCTATGGCTACACCTTC
D gene: TRBD1; V gene: TRBV18; clone size: few; J gene: TRBJ1-1; CDR3 protein: CASSPQGALNTEAFF; CDR3 DNA: TGTGCCAGCTCACCACAGGGGGCCTTGAACACTGAAGCTTTCTTT
D gene: NA; V gene: TRBV20-1; clone size: few; J gene: TRBJ2-5; CDR3 protein: CSARGHPGFEETQYF; CDR3 DNA: TGCAGTGCTAGAGGTCACCCGGGTTTCGAAGAGACCCAGTACTTC
D gene: TRBD2; V gene: TRBV7-6; clone size: few; J gene: TRBJ2-7; CDR3 protein: CASSLAGGLAANYEQYF; CDR3 DNA: TGTGCCAGCAGCTTAGCTGGAGGACTAGCGGCGAACTACGAGCAGTACTTC
D gene: TRBD1; V gene: TRBV7-6; clone size: few; J gene: TRBJ2-5; CDR3 protein: CASSTTWTGSETQYF; CDR3 DNA: TGTGCCAGCAGCACCACCTGGACAGGGTCAGAGACCCAGTACTTC
D gene: NA; V gene: TRBV4-2; clone size: few; J gene: TRBJ1-1; CDR3 protein: CASSQVEGRDTEAFF; CDR3 DNA: TGTGCCAGCAGCCAAGTGGAAGGACGGGACACTGAAGCTTTCTTT
D gene: TRBD1; V gene: TRBV24-1; clone size: NA; J gene: TRBJ2-3; CDR3 protein: CATSDTGTGGYTQYF; CDR3 DNA: TGTGCCACCAGTGACACCGGGACAGGGGGATATACGCAGTATTTT
D gene: NA; V gene: TRBV15; clone size: NA; J gene: TRBJ2-7; CDR3 protein: CATSRDPKVGKKRVYEQYF; CDR3 DNA: TGTGCCACCAGCAGAGACCCCAAGGTAGGAAAGAAACGGGTCTACGAGCAGTACTTC
D gene: NA; V gene: TRBV24-1; clone size: NA; J gene: TRBJ2-5; CDR3 protein: CATSGGPGIQETQYF; CDR3 DNA: TGTGCCACCAGCGGGGGGCCAGGGATCCAAGAGACCCAGTACTTC
D gene: NA; V gene: TRBV6-1; clone size: NA; J gene: TRBJ2-7; CDR3 protein: CASTPGYGQNYEQYF; CDR3 DNA: TGTGCCAGCACTCCCGGATACGGACAAAACTACGAGCAGTACTTC
D gene: TRBD1; V gene: TRBV5-4; clone size: few; J gene: TRBJ1-1; CDR3 protein: CASSILTGGATEAFF; CDR3 DNA: TGTGCCAGCAGCATACTGACAGGGGGTGCCACTGAAGCTTTCTTT
D gene: NA; V gene: TRBV5-5; clone size: few; J gene: TRBJ1-2; CDR3 protein: CASSRLAGTTYGYTF; CDR3 DNA: TGTGCCAGCAGCCGCTTGGCGGGGACAACTTATGGCTACACCTTC
D gene: TRBD1; V gene: TRBV11-2; clone size: few; J gene: TRBJ2-3; CDR3 protein: CASSGPGQGPDTQYF; CDR3 DNA: TGTGCCAGCAGCGGTCCGGGACAGGGGCCAGATACGCAGTATTTT
D gene: NA; V gene: TRBV29-1; clone size: few; J gene: TRBJ2-1; CDR3 protein: CSVDRWNEQFF; CDR3 DNA: TGCAGCGTTGATCGGTGGAATGAGCAGTTCTTC
D gene: NA; V gene: TRBV9; clone size: few; J gene: TRBJ2-5; CDR3 protein: CASSLSVDKETQYF; CDR3 DNA: TGTGCCAGCAGCCTCAGCGTGGACAAAGAGACCCAGTACTTC
D gene: TRBD2; V gene: TRBV7-9; clone size: NA; J gene: TRBJ2-3; CDR3 protein: CASSLAAASTDTQYF; CDR3 DNA: TGTGCCAGCAGCCTAGCGGCTGCTAGCACAGATACGCAGTATTTT
D gene: TRBD2; V gene: TRBV6-2/TRBV6-3; clone size: NA; J gene: TRBJ2-7; CDR3 protein: CASSYPLAGVSYEQYF; CDR3 DNA: TGTGCCAGCAGTTACCCTCTAGCGGGAGTCTCCTACGAGCAGTACTTC
D gene: NA; V gene: TRBV6-6; clone size: NA; J gene: TRBJ1-2; CDR3 protein: CASSYDWGGEGYTF; CDR3 DNA: TGTGCCAGCAGTTACGATTGGGGGGGAGAAGGCTACACCTTC
D gene: NA; V gene: TRBV30; clone size: once; J gene: TRBJ1-2; CDR3 protein: CAWSATEAGGYTF; CDR3 DNA: TGTGCCTGGAGCGCCACAGAAGCGGGAGGCTACACCTTC
D gene: NA; V gene: TRBV18; clone size: many; J gene: TRBJ1-1; CDR3 protein: CASSPRRPENTEAFF; CDR3 DNA: TGTGCCAGCTCACCAAGACGCCCAGAGAACACTGAAGCTTTCTTT
D gene: NA; V gene: TRBV9; clone size: NA; J gene: TRBJ2-3; CDR3 protein: CASSGRTQRTDTQYF; CDR3 DNA: TGTGCCAGCAGCGGCAGGACACAGCGCACAGATACGCAGTATTTT
D gene: TRBD2; V gene: TRBV11-2; clone size: NA; J gene: TRBJ2-1; CDR3 protein: CASVTSGNNEQFF; CDR3 DNA: TGTGCCAGCGTGACTAGCGGAAACAATGAGCAGTTCTTC
D gene: NA; V gene: TRBV28; clone size: many; J gene: TRBJ2-3; CDR3 protein: CASNPPSVLTDTQYF; CDR3 DNA: TGTGCCAGCAACCCTCCTAGCGTACTCACAGATACGCAGTATTTT
D gene: NA; V gene: TRBV2; clone size: NA; J gene: TRBJ1-1; CDR3 protein: CARNSRDKNTEAFF; CDR3 DNA: TGTGCCAGAAATAGCCGGGACAAGAACACTGAAGCTTTCTTT
D gene: TRBD1; V gene: TRBV7-9; clone size: few; J gene: TRBJ1-2; CDR3 protein: CASSSKQGNYGYTF; CDR3 DNA: TGTGCCAGCAGCTCTAAACAGGGGAACTATGGCTACACCTTC
D gene: NA; V gene: TRBV4-3; clone size: NA; J gene: TRBJ2-1; CDR3 protein: CASSQGWSSYNEQFF; CDR3 DNA: TGCGCCAGCAGCCAAGGGTGGAGCTCCTACAATGAGCAGTTCTTC
D gene: NA; V gene: TRBV5-1; clone size: few; J gene: TRBJ2-7; CDR3 protein: CASSLDTGNAYEQYF; CDR3 DNA: TGCGCCAGCAGCTTGGATACGGGGAATGCCTACGAGCAGTACTTC
D gene: TRBD2; V gene: TRBV29-1; clone size: few; J gene: TRBJ2-1; CDR3 protein: CSVDREVEFF; CDR3 DNA: TGCAGCGTTGACCGGGAGGTGGAGTTCTTC
D gene: NA; V gene: TRBV24-1; clone size: NA; J gene: TRBJ2-1; CDR3 protein: CATSDPGASPEQFF; CDR3 DNA: TGTGCCACCAGTGACCCGGGGGCTAGTCCTGAGCAGTTCTTC
D gene: NA; V gene: TRBV3-1; clone size: few; J gene: TRBJ2-6; CDR3 protein: CASSQERDSGSPGANVLTF; CDR3 DNA: TGTGCCAGCAGCCAAGAAAGGGATTCAGGGAGCCCTGGGGCCAACGTCCTGACTTTC
D gene: NA; V gene: TRBV24-1; clone size: NA; J gene: TRBJ1-1; CDR3 protein: CATSDNRDAGTEAFF; CDR3 DNA: TGTGCCACCAGTGACAACAGGGATGCGGGGACTGAAGCTTTCTTT
D gene: TRBD1; V gene: TRBV5-5; clone size: few; J gene: TRBJ2-7; CDR3 protein: CASSLIPGQGNEQYF; CDR3 DNA: TGTGCCAGCAGCTTGATCCCGGGACAGGGGAACGAGCAGTACTTC
D gene: TRBD2; V gene: TRBV4-1; clone size: NA; J gene: TRBJ2-1; CDR3 protein: CASSRTGTSDEQFF; CDR3 DNA: TGCGCCAGCAGCCGCACCGGGACTAGCGATGAGCAGTTCTTC
D gene: TRBD1; V gene: TRBV12-3/TRBV12-4; clone size: few; J gene: TRBJ1-2; CDR3 protein: CASSFGQGARGYTF; CDR3 DNA: TGTGCCAGCAGTTTCGGGCAGGGGGCGCGAGGCTACACCTTC
D gene: NA; V gene: TRBV18; clone size: few; J gene: TRBJ2-5; CDR3 protein: CASSRGVKETQYF; CDR3 DNA: TGTGCCAGCTCACGCGGAGTAAAAGAGACCCAGTACTTC
D gene: TRBD1; V gene: TRBV5-1; clone size: NA; J gene: TRBJ1-1; CDR3 protein: CASSSQGTTEAFF; CDR3 DNA: TGCGCCAGCAGCTCACAGGGGACCACTGAAGCTTTCTTT
D gene: NA; V gene: TRBV20-1; clone size: NA; J gene: TRBJ2-5; CDR3 protein: CSAAGQGLKTQYF; CDR3 DNA: TGCAGTGCCGCGGGCCAGGGTTTAAAGACCCAGTACTTC
D gene: NA; V gene: TRBV12-3/TRBV12-4; clone size: NA; J gene: TRBJ2-5; CDR3 protein: CASSFDVYPGVF; CDR3 DNA: TGTGCCAGCAGTTTTGACGTCTACCCAGGAGTCTTC
D gene: NA; V gene: TRBV5-1; clone size: few; J gene: TRBJ2-1; CDR3 protein: CASSSLHRNEQFF; CDR3 DNA: TGCGCCAGCAGCTCCCTTCACAGGAATGAGCAGTTCTTC
D gene: TRBD1; V gene: TRBV27; clone size: NA; J gene: TRBJ1-2; CDR3 protein: CASRAGGSRYGYTF; CDR3 DNA: TGTGCCAGCAGAGCAGGGGGCTCAAGGTATGGCTACACCTTC
D gene: NA; V gene: TRBV4-2; clone size: NA; J gene: TRBJ2-3; CDR3 protein: CASSQDGRNSGDTQYF; CDR3 DNA: TGTGCCAGCAGCCAAGATGGGCGGAACTCAGGAGATACGCAGTATTTT
D gene: TRBD2; V gene: TRBV19; clone size: NA; J gene: TRBJ2-1; CDR3 protein: CASKPSGWGGDEQFF; CDR3 DNA: TGTGCCAGTAAGCCTAGCGGGTGGGGGGGCGATGAGCAGTTCTTC
D gene: TRBD1; V gene: TRBV5-1; clone size: NA; J gene: TRBJ2-3; CDR3 protein: CASSNRQGVGTDTQYF; CDR3 DNA: TGCGCCAGCAGCAACAGACAGGGAGTGGGCACAGATACGCAGTATTTT
D gene: TRBD1; V gene: TRBV7-9; clone size: NA; J gene: TRBJ1-6; CDR3 protein: CASSFGTGPNSPLHF; CDR3 DNA: TGTGCCAGCAGCTTCGGGACAGGGCCGAATTCACCCCTCCACTTT
D gene: NA; V gene: TRBV7-2; clone size: few; J gene: TRBJ1-2; CDR3 protein: CASSLDYSRGYTF; CDR3 DNA: TGTGCCAGCAGCTTAGATTATTCGAGGGGCTACACCTTC
D gene: NA; V gene: TRBV4-2; clone size: few; J gene: TRBJ2-5; CDR3 protein: CASSPTVEETQYF; CDR3 DNA: TGTGCCAGCAGCCCGACAGTGGAAGAGACCCAGTACTTC
D gene: TRBD1; V gene: TRBV12-3/TRBV12-4; clone size: NA; J gene: TRBJ2-7; CDR3 protein: CASSPNRGFYEQYF; CDR3 DNA: TGTGCCAGCAGCCCTAACAGGGGTTTCTACGAGCAGTACTTC
D gene: NA; V gene: TRBV6-5; clone size: once; J gene: TRBJ2-5; CDR3 protein: CASSYFGEKRPETQYF; CDR3 DNA: TGTGCCAGCAGTTATTTCGGGGAGAAACGGCCGGAGACCCAGTACTTC
D gene: TRBD2; V gene: TRBV27; clone size: few; J gene: TRBJ2-3; CDR3 protein: CASSLLAASTDTQYF; CDR3 DNA: TGTGCCAGCAGTTTACTAGCGGCCTCCACAGATACGCAGTATTTT
D gene: TRBD2; V gene: TRBV9; clone size: many; J gene: TRBJ2-1; CDR3 protein: CASSVALLASYNEQFF; CDR3 DNA: TGTGCCAGCAGCGTAGCTTTACTAGCGAGCTACAATGAGCAGTTCTTC
D gene: NA; V gene: TRBV12-3/TRBV12-4; clone size: few; J gene: TRBJ2-7; CDR3 protein: CASSRGALVDEQYF; CDR3 DNA: TGTGCCAGCAGCCGCGGGGCTTTGGTGGACGAGCAGTACTTC
D gene: NA; V gene: TRBV21-1; clone size: NA; J gene: TRBJ2-7; CDR3 protein: CASSRGPGLLFYEQYF; CDR3 DNA: TGTGCCAGCAGCAGAGGACCGGGACTACTTTTCTACGAGCAGTACTTC